The 8 T cell receptor beta chains presented below share a single source sample, sequenced in a study of Graves' ophthalmopathy and Graves' hyperthyroidism. RNA transcripts served as template for amplifying TCR beta CDR3 sequences. HTBI primers served in a first-round RT-PCR, which a second-round multiplex PCR followed. In TCRdb, the multiplex PCR reads were re-called with MiXCR into one record per CDR3 protein. The sample includes roughly 400,000 distinct CDR3 sequences, approximately 20% seen only once; the top ten take approximately 1.4%. The sequenced material came from peripheral blood. The origin of the receptors is a woman between 18 and 29 years old with Graves' ophthalmopathy.

The chain has TRBV30 and TRBJ2-5, with D perhaps matching TRBD1 (5 bases). Deletions cut 4 bases from V and 2 bases from J, with 8 bases between. The germline V gene encodes CDR1 GTSNPN and CDR2 SVGIG (reference sequence). The CDR3 runs to 12 residues. The CDR3: CAWTRGQETQYF. CDR3 nucleotides: TGTGCCTGGACTAGGGGACAAGAGACCCAGTACTTC.

This clonotype was found many times. J is TRBJ2-7 and V is TRBV2; possible D gene TRBD1, 6 bases. The CDR3 runs 12 residues. Germline CDR1 SNHLY, CDR2 FYNNEI. V lost 5 bases and J lost 3, with 8 bases in between. CDR3 nucleotide sequence: TGTGCCAGCAGTCGGGACAACTACGAGCAGTACTTC. The encoded protein is CASSRDNYEQYF.

This clonotype was detected many times. The gene calls are TRBV6-1 and TRBJ1-5; 7 bases line up with TRBD1. J was trimmed by 2 bases and V by 5 bases; bases with no gene match: 6. The CDR3 covers 15 residues. Looked up from germline, CDR1 is MNHNS and CDR2 is SASEGT. This CDR3 is CASSQTGNGNQPQHF. CDR3 DNA: TGTGCCAGCAGTCAGACAGGGAACGGCAATCAGCCCCAGCATTTT.

V usage is TRBV11-1 and J usage is TRBJ2-5; tentatively, D is TRBD1 (5 bases). The V gene lost 9 bases and the J gene lost 5 bases, with 28 bases spanning the gap. The length of the CDR3 is 17 residues. Germline V gene lookup returns CDR1 SGHAT and CDR2 FQDESV (reference sequence). The CDR3 loop is CASETLDRRKSVETQYF. The CDR3 DNA reads TGTGCCAGTGAGACTCTCGACAGAAGAAAAAGTGTGGAGACCCAGTACTTC.

This clonotype was observed at least ten times. The genes are TRBV28 and TRBJ1-5; the D gene is possibly TRBD1 (5 bases). Germline-derived CDR1 and CDR2 are MDHEN and SYDVKM. The CDR3 is 18 residues long. The V end was cut by 5 bases, the J end by 0 bases, with 20 bases between. CDR3 sequence reads: CASSLPTESQFSNQPQHF. In nucleotides, the CDR3 is TGTGCCAGCAGTCTCCCGACAGAGAGCCAATTTAGCAATCAGCCCCAGCATTTT.

This clonotype was seen ten or more times. The chain links TRBV4-2 to TRBJ2-7; perhaps TRBD1 as D (5 bases). Trimming shortened V by 0 bases and J by 1 base, and 10 bases separated the two germline ends. The CDR3 is made up of 15 amino acids. Per germline, CDR1 LGHNA and CDR2 YNFKEQ. CDR3 residues: CASSQEARQSYEQYF. The CDR3 DNA follows: TGTGCCAGCAGCCAAGAGGCCCGACAGTCCTACGAGCAGTACTTC.

This clonotype was picked up many times. The genes are TRBV9 and TRBJ2-7, with 8 nucleotides matching TRBD1. The CDR3 loop spans 15 amino acids. Per the germline V gene, CDR1 is SGDLS and CDR2 is YYNGEE. With V trimmed by 3 bases and J by 0 bases, 5 bases remained unmatched. The CDR3 sequence: CASSGQGRSSYEQYF. CDR3 sequence (DNA): TGTGCCAGCAGCGGACAGGGGCGAAGCTCCTACGAGCAGTACTTC.

This clonotype has at least ten counts. This rearrangement joins TRBV11-2 to TRBJ1-1; 8 bases are shared with TRBD1. With 4 bases clipped from V and 4 bases from J, the junction kept 11 bases outside the gene matches. The CDR3 covers 16 residues. Germline V CDR1 and CDR2: SGHAT, FQNNGV. This chain's CDR3 is CASSYFPGQGFTEAFF. In DNA form, the CDR3 reads TGTGCCAGCAGCTACTTCCCTGGACAGGGTTTCACTGAAGCTTTCTTT.